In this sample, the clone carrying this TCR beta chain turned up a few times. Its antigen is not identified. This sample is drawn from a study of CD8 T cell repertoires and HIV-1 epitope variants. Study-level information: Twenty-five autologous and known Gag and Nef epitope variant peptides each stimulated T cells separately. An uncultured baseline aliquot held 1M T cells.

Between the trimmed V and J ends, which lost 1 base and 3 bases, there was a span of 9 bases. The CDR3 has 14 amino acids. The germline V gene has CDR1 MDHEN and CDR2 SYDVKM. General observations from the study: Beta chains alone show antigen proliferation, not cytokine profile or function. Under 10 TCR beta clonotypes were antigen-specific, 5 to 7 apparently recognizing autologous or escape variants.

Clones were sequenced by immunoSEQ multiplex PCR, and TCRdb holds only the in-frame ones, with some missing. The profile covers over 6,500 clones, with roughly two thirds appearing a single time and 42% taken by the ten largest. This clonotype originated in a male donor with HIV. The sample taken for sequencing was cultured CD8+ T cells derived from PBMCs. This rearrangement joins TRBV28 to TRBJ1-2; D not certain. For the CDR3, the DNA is TGTGCCAGCAGTTTATTGGAGGGAGACTATGGCTACACCTTC. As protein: CASSLLEGDYGYTF.